This T cell receptor (beta chain) was obtained from a study of PD-1 blockade in classical Hodgkin lymphoma. Study-level results: Reported findings placed baseline TCR diversity lower in newly diagnosed patients (compared with healthy donors).

Patients all relapsed after autologous stem cell transplantation, and there was variation in brentuximab vedotin exposure. Classifying best responses yielded complete response, partial response or progressive disease. Generated by immunoSEQ multiplex PCR, the TCRdb table keeps only in-frame clones and is missing some. This sample carries some 22,000 clones, 80% of them seen once, and the ten largest clones take about 15%. In the case of this clone: The antigen is undetermined.

The TCR sequence derives from a human donor with classical Hodgkin lymphoma. Specimen: peripheral blood mononuclear cells (PBMCs), collected before the second cycle of nivolumab.

The CDR3, as DNA: TGTGCCAGCAGCCAGGGACCTTACGAGCAGTACTTC. It translates to CASSQGPYEQYF. This rearrangement joins TRBV6-5 to TRBJ2-7; TRBD1 or TRBD2 may be the D gene (5 bases each). CDR3 size: 12 residues. Germline V gives CDR1 MNHEY, CDR2 SVGAGI. V was clipped by 6 bases and J by 4 bases, with 10 bases between them.